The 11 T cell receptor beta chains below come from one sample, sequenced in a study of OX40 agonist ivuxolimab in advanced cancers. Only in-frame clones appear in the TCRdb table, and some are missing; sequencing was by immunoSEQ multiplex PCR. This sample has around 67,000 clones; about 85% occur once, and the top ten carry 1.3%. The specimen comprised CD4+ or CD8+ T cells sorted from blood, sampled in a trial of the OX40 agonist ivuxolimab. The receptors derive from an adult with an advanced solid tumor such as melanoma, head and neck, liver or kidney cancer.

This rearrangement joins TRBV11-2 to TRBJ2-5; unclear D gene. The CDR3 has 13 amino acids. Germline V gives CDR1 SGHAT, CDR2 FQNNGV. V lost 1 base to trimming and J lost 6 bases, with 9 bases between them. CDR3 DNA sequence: TGTGCCAGCAGCTTAGCCATTAGGCAGACCCAGTACTTC. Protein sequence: CASSLAIRQTQYF.

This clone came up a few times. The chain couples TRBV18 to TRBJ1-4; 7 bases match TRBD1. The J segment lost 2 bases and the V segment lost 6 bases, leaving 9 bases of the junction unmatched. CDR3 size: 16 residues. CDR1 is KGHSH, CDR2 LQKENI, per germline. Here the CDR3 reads CASSPRTGDTNEKLFF. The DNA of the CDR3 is TGTGCCAGCTCGCCGAGAACAGGGGATACTAATGAAAAACTGTTTTTT.

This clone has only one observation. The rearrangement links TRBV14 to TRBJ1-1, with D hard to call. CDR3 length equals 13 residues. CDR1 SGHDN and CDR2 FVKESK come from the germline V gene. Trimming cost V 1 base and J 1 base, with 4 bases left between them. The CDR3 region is CASSQGRNTEAFF. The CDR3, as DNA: TGTGCCAGCAGCCAAGGGCGGAACACTGAAGCTTTCTTT.

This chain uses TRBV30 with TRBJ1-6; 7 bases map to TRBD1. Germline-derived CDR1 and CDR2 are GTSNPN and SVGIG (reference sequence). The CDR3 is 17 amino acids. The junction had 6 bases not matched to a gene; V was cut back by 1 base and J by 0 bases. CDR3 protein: CAWSAGQYYSYNSPLHF. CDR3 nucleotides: TGTGCCTGGAGTGCGGGACAGTACTACTCCTATAATTCACCCCTCCACTTT.

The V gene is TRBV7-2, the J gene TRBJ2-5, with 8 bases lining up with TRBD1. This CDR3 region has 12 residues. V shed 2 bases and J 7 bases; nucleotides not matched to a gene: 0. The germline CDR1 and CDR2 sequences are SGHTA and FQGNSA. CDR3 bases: TGTGCCAGCAGCTTAACAGGGGGGACCCAGTACTTC. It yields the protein CASSLTGGTQYF.

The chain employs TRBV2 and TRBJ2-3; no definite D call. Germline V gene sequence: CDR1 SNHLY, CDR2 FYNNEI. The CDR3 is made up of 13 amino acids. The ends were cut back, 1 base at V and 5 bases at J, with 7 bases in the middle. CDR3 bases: TGTGCCAGCAGTGAAGGGTTCGAAGATACGCAGTATTTT. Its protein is CASSEGFEDTQYF. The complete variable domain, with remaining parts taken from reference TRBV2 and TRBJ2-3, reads EPEVTQTPSHQVTQMGQEVILRCVPISNHLYFYWYRQILGQKVEFLVSFYNNEISEKSEIFDDQFSVERPDGSNFTLKIRSTKLEDSAMYFCASSEGFEDTQYFGPGTRLTVL.

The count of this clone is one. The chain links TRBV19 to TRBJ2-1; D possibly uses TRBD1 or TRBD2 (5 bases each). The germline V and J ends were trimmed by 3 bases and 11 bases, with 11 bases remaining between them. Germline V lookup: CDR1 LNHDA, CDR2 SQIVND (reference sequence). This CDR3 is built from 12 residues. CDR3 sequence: CASSIRDQKQFF. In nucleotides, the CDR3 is TGTGCCAGTAGTATCAGGGACCAAAAGCAGTTCTTC.

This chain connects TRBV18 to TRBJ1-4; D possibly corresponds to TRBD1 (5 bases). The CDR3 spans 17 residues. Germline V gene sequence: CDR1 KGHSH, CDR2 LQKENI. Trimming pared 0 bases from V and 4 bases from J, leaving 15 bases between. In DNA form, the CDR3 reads TGTGCCAGCTCACCACCGGGGCGATTGGCCCGTAATGAAAAACTGTTTTTT. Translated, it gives CASSPPGRLARNEKLFF.

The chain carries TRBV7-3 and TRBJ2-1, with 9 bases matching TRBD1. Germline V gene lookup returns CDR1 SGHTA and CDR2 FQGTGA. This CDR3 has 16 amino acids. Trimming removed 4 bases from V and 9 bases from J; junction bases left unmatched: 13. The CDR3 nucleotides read TGTGCCAGCAGCTCCCAGCCCGGGGGACAGGGAGGTGAGCAGTTCTTC. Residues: CASSSQPGGQGGEQFF.

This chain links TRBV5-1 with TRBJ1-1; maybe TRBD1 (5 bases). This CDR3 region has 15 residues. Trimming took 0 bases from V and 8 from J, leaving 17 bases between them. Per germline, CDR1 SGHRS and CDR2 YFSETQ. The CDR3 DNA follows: TGCGCCAGCAGCTTGGCTTGGGCGGGGGAAATCGAAGCTTTCTTT. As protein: CASSLAWAGEIEAFF.

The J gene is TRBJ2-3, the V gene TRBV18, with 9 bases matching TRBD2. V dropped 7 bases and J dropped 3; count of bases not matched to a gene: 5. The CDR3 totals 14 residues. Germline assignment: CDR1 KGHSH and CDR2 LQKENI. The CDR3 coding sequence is TGTGCCAGCTTGGCGGGAGGGCCGACAGATACGCAGTATTTT. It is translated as CASLAGGPTDTQYF.